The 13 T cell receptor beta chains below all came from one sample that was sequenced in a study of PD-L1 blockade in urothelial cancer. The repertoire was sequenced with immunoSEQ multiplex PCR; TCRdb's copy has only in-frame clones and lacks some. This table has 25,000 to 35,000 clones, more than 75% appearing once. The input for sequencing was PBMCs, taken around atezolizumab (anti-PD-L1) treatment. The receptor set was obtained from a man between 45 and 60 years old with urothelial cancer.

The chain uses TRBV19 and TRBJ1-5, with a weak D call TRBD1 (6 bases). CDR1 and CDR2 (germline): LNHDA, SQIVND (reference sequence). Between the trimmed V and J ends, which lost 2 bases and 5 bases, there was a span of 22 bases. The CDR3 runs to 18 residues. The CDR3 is CASSINPPGATNHQPQHF. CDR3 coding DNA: TGTGCCAGTAGTATAAACCCACCAGGGGCAACCAACCATCAGCCCCAGCATTTT.

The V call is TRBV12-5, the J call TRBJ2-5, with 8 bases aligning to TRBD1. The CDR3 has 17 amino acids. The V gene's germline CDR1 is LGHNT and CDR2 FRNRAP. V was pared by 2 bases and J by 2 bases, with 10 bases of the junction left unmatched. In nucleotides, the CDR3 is TGTGCTAGTGGTTTGTTTGGGACAGGAGGAAGGCAAGAGACCCAGTACTTC. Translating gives CASGLFGTGGRQETQYF.

The CDR3 DNA reads as TGTGCCAGTAGTACCAGGGTCGGGACAGGGGGAAACGAGCAGTACTTC. It codes for CASSTRVGTGGNEQYF. The gene calls are TRBV19 and TRBJ2-7; 11 nucleotides line up with TRBD1. Germline V lookup: CDR1 LNHDA, CDR2 SQIVND (reference sequence). The CDR3 covers 16 residues. Unmatched junction bases numbered 10, after V lost 4 bases and J lost 5 bases.

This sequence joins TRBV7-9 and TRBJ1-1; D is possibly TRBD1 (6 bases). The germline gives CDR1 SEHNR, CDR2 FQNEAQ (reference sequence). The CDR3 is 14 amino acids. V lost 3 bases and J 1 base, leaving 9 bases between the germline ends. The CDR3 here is CASSFGQPNTEAFF. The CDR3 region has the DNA TGTGCCAGCAGCTTTGGACAGCCGAACACTGAAGCTTTCTTT.

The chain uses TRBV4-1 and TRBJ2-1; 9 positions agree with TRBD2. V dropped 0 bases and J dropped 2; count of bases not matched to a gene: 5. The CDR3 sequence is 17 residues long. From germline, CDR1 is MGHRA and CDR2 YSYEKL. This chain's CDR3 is CASSQDRLAGTYNEQFF. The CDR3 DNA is TGCGCCAGCAGCCAAGATCGGCTAGCGGGGACCTACAATGAGCAGTTCTTC.

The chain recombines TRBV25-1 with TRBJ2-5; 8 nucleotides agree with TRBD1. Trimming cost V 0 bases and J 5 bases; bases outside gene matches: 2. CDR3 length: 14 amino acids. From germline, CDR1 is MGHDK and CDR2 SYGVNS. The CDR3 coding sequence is TGTGCCAGCAGTGAATACAGGGGGCAGGAGACCCAGTACTTC. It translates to CASSEYRGQETQYF.

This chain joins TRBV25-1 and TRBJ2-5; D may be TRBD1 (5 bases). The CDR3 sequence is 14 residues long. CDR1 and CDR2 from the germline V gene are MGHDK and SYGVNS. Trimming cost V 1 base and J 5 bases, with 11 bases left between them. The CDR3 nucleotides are TGTGCCAGCAGTGAATCCCAGGGCCGCGAGACCCAGTACTTC. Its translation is CASSESQGRETQYF.

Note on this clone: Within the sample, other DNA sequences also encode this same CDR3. The CDR3 is CASSHPPTRGRTEAFF. The CDR3 DNA follows: TGTGCCAGCTCACATCCTCCAACCAGGGGTAGGACTGAAGCTTTCTTT. This chain links TRBV18 with TRBJ1-1; TRBD1 is a possible D gene (6 bases). Germline CDR1 is KGHSH and CDR2 is LQKENI. The CDR3 has 16 residues. V was clipped by 4 bases and J by 5 bases, with 20 bases between them. Full variable domain (outside the CDR3, taken from reference TRBV18 and TRBJ1-1): NAGVMQNPRHLVRRRGQEARLRCSPMKGHSHVYWYRQLPEEGLKFMVYLQKENIIDESGMPKERFSAEFPKEGPSILRIQQVVRGDSAAYFCASSHPPTRGRTEAFFGQGTRLTVV.

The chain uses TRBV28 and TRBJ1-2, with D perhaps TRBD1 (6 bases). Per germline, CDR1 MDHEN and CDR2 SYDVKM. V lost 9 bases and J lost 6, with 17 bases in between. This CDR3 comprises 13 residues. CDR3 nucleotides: TGTGCCAGTACTTTTTGGACAGCCGATGGCTACACCTTC. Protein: CASTFWTADGYTF.

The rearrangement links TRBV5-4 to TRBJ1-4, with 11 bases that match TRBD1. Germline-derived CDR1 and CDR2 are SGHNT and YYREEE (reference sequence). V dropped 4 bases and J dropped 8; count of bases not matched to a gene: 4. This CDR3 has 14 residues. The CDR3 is CASSGTGGSEKLFF. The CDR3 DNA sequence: TGTGCCAGCAGCGGGACAGGGGGAAGCGAAAAACTGTTTTTT.

CDR3 in DNA: TGTGCCAGCAGCCTCCGACAGGGTGGCTATGGCTACACCTTC. It specifies CASSLRQGGYGYTF. This chain joins TRBV5-6 and TRBJ1-2, with 7 bases fitting TRBD1. The CDR3 is made up of 14 amino acids. Per germline, CDR1 SGHDT and CDR2 YYEEEE. After removal of 4 bases from V and 4 bases from J, the junction contained 7 bases not matched to a gene.

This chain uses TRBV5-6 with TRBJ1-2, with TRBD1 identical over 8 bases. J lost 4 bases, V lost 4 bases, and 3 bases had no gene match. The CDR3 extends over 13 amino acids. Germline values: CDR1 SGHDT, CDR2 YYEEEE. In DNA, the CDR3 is TGTGCCAGCAGCCCTGGACAGGGCTATGGCTACACCTTC. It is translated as CASSPGQGYGYTF.

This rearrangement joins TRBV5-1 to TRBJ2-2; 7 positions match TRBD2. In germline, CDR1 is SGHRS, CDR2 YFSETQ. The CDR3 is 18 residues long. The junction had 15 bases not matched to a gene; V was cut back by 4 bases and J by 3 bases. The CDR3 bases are TGCGCCAGCAGCCCCCTGGAGGGCGGGGGTACGTACACCGGGGAGCTGTTTTTT. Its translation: CASSPLEGGGTYTGELFF.